This T cell receptor beta chain appears in the sequencing data of a study of neurological immune-mediated disorders. This clonotype is medium-sized in the sample. A single record per CDR3 protein comes from TCRdb applying MiXCR to the 5' RACE reads. The sample has some 4,500 distinct CDR3 sequences, roughly a quarter seen once. The sample was CD8+ T cells from blood. This receptor was taken from a woman aged 60-75 years with HTLV-1-associated myelopathy (HAM/TSP).

The CDR3 region has the DNA TGCGCCAGCAGCTGTGGGGACAGGGGACCCGGGGAGCTGTTTTTT. This gives the protein CASSCGDRGPGELFF. The chain is built from TRBV5-1 and TRBJ2-2; 10 nucleotides align to TRBD1. Trimming removed 3 bases from V and 6 bases from J; junction bases left unmatched: 5. The CDR3 loop spans 15 amino acids. Germline-derived CDR1 and CDR2 are SGHRS and YFSETQ.